These T cell receptor beta chains were read from a single sample in a study of control samples from healthy donors and cancer patients. The data were produced by immunoSEQ multiplex PCR, yet TCRdb's version contains in-frame clones alone and is incomplete. The profile shows roughly 120,000 clones, more than 85% of them singletons. The source material was blood. Receptors originate from a woman between 50 and 59 years old in good health. Both conserved end residues are part of each CDR3.

V gene	J gene	CDR3 protein
TRBV27	TRBJ1-2	CASSAGQVNYGYTF
TRBV18	TRBJ2-3	CASSPRQGSTTDTQYF
TRBV7-9	TRBJ2-1	CASSDPGLASETDNEQFF
TRBV18	TRBJ1-5	CASSPSGQGNQPQHF
TRBV30	TRBJ2-7	CAWTLSGISYEQYF
TRBV5-6	TRBJ1-4	CASSPTGREKLFF
TRBV27	TRBJ1-2	CASSSTLTYGYTF
TRBV3-1/TRBV3-2	TRBJ2-7	CASSQPSDYEQYF
TRBV7-2	TRBJ1-1	CASSPLTTRGEAFF
TRBV7-3	TRBJ1-1	CASSLGTSATEAFF
TRBV7-2	TRBJ2-3	CASSLAATSRRTDTQYF
TRBV12-3/TRBV12-4	TRBJ1-5	CASSYRINQPQHF
TRBV4-1	TRBJ2-7	CASSQVSGGGLISTYEQYF
TRBV12-3/TRBV12-4	TRBJ2-3	CASSLVGADTQYF
TRBV28	TRBJ2-5	CASVGLAGGPGTQYF
TRBV9	TRBJ1-2	CASRRGTGKGYTF
TRBV18	TRBJ2-3	CASSPADTEDNTDTQYF
TRBV7-3	TRBJ2-1	CASSRGTIYNEQFF
TRBV4-1	TRBJ1-5	CASSQNYGSSNQPQHF
TRBV9	TRBJ2-3	CASSVVTAAPSTDTQYF
TRBV9	TRBJ2-1	CASSAKGGRDYNEQFF
TRBV7-6	TRBJ2-1	CASSLALSGRGPYNEQFF
TRBV27	TRBJ1-6	CASSLGGNNSPLHF
TRBV6-6	TRBJ1-6	CASSRALDSPLHF
TRBV5-1	TRBJ2-2	CASSLGHTGELFF
TRBV19	TRBJ2-3	CASSNLAGRPDTQYF
TRBV6-2/TRBV6-3	TRBJ2-7	CASSDPGLGNGYEQYF
TRBV6-6	TRBJ1-2	CASVITGGVKDGYTF